The TCR beta chain under discussion was sequenced for a study of cytomegalovirus exposure and HLA in healthy donors. Study conclusions and caveats: Reports state that TCR beta sequences accurately predicted most subjects' HLA-A and HLA-B alleles.

Researchers ran the PCR with 60 Vbeta and 13 Jbeta primers. Method: immunoSEQ multiplex PCR; TCRdb's copy keeps in-frame clones and lacks some. The sample includes some 98,000 clones, roughly 79% of them seen just once. CDR1 and CDR2 (germline): MNHEY, SMNVEV (reference sequence). The trim removed 9 bases at V and 5 bases at J, leaving 8 bases unmatched. The CDR3 is made up of 14 amino acids. Notes on this clone: The antigen remains undetermined.

The chain joins TRBV27 to TRBJ2-3; 10 bases align to TRBD2. The sequence came from a man aged 35 to 55 in good health and CMV-seronegative. What was sequenced was PBMCs. CDR3 residues: CASQAGGVLDTQYF. In DNA form, the CDR3 reads TGTGCCAGTCAAGCGGGAGGGGTGCTAGATACGCAGTATTTT.